Sequencing of this T cell receptor (beta chain) was carried out in a study of Tregs in tolerant kidney transplant recipients. The study's findings and limits: Tolerant patients' donor-specific Tregs expanded beyond overall Tregs, suggesting antigen-driven growth. No direct test of biological reproducibility was done here. The most relevant donor-specific Treg TCRbeta repertoire apparently came from expansion with activated donor B cells.

A note on this clone: Its antigen is unknown.

Mixed chimerism was transient after nonmyeloablative marrow transplants from related graft donors. CD4+CD25+CD127- Tregs, CD4+CD25- non-Tregs, CD4 and CD8 cells were sorted. Data came from immunoSEQ multiplex PCR; TCRdb stores just in-frame clones and leaves some out. The table shows roughly 80,000 clones, with 75% to 95% occurring only once. The V gene's germline CDR1 is SGHAT and CDR2 FQNNGV. The V segment lost 1 base and the J segment 11 bases; nucleotides outside the gene matches: 5. This CDR3 comprises 12 residues. This receptor was obtained from a human patient who received a combined kidney and bone marrow transplant. The graft donor may have given rise to some T cells. Sequenced here: CD4+ T cells from blood (PBMCs), sampled 24 months after the transplant. The chain links TRBV11-2 to TRBJ2-7, with 7 bases identical to TRBD2. CDR3 DNA sequence: TGTGCCAGCAGCTTAGGCGGTGGGGGGGAGTACTTC. As protein: CASSLGGGGEYF.